Each of the 11 T cell receptor beta chains below was sequenced from the same sample in a study of cytomegalovirus exposure and HLA in healthy donors. 60 Vbeta and 13 Jbeta primers were used in PCR. Assay: immunoSEQ multiplex PCR; the TCRdb copy retains only in-frame clones and omits some. The sample has about 150,000 clones; around four fifths are singletons. The sample was PBMCs. Source of these receptors: a man between 35 and 55 years old in good health and CMV-seronegative.

This clone was observed once. The chain uses TRBV30 and TRBJ2-7; 9 bases are a match to TRBD1. CDR3 size: 13 residues. Germline CDR1 is GTSNPN and CDR2 is SVGIG (reference sequence). V lost 4 bases to trimming and J lost 6 bases; unmatched junction nucleotides: 7. In DNA, the CDR3 is TGTGCCTGGAAAAGGACAGGGGACGGCGAGCAGTACTTC. Its translation is CAWKRTGDGEQYF.

The J gene is TRBJ2-3, the V gene TRBV5-6; 11 bases match TRBD2. The J segment lost 4 bases and the V segment lost 4 bases, leaving 5 bases of the junction unmatched. CDR3 length: 15 amino acids. Germline CDR1 reads SGHDT; CDR2 reads YYEEEE. CDR3 in DNA: TGTGCCAGCAGCGTAGCGGGAGGGCCAGCAGATACGCAGTATTTT. Amino acid sequence: CASSVAGGPADTQYF.

The CDR3 is CASSQGAQPQHF. The DNA for the CDR3 is TGTGCCAGCAGTCAGGGGGCCCAGCCCCAGCATTTT. The chain joins TRBV2 to TRBJ1-5, with 8 bases fitting TRBD1. The germline CDR1 and CDR2 sequences are SNHLY and FYNNEI. This CDR3 has 12 amino acids. Trimming took 5 bases from V and 7 from J; bases not matched to a gene: 1.

This rearrangement joins TRBV5-6 to TRBJ1-5, with TRBD1 identical over 8 bases. CDR3 length: 13 residues. Germline CDR1 reads SGHDT; CDR2 reads YYEEEE. J gave up 7 bases and V 3 bases, and 3 bases lay outside the gene matches. CDR3 bases: TGTGCCAGCAGCTCAGGGGGCAGACAGCCCCAGCATTTT. Translation gives CASSSGGRQPQHF.

This chain links TRBV29-1 with TRBJ2-3; 8 nucleotides line up with TRBD2. Germline CDR1 SQVTM, CDR2 ANQGSEA. This CDR3 has 13 residues. V shed 4 bases and J 2 bases; nucleotides not matched to a gene: 2. CDR3: CSVGLAFTDTQYF. In DNA form, the CDR3 reads TGCAGCGTTGGACTAGCGTTCACAGATACGCAGTATTTT.

The gene calls are TRBV5-6 and TRBJ2-5; the D is unclear. Germline CDR1 SGHDT, CDR2 YYEEEE. This CDR3 has 14 amino acids. Trimming shortened V by 1 base and J by 5 bases, and 12 bases separated the two germline ends. CDR3: CASSLWLSRETQYF. The CDR3 bases are TGTGCCAGCAGCTTGTGGTTGTCCCGGGAGACCCAGTACTTC.

This clone was recorded a few times. The CDR3 is CASGLTSGYNEQFF. The CDR3 DNA follows: TGTGCCAGCGGGCTGACTAGCGGCTACAATGAGCAGTTCTTC. V and J are TRBV27 and TRBJ2-1; TRBD2 matches at 9 bases. Trimming cost V 8 bases and J 3 bases; bases outside gene matches: 5. This CDR3 region has 14 residues. The germline V gene has CDR1 MNHEY and CDR2 SMNVEV (reference sequence).

The chain couples TRBV4-1 to TRBJ2-1; 8 bases are a match to TRBD2. With V trimmed by 0 bases and J by 0 bases, 4 bases remained unmatched. Germline V lookup: CDR1 MGHRA, CDR2 YSYEKL. The CDR3 contains 17 residues. The CDR3 protein is CASSQDITSGSYNEQFF. As DNA, the CDR3 is TGCGCCAGCAGCCAAGATATCACTAGCGGCTCCTACAATGAGCAGTTCTTC.

The chain is built from TRBV19 and TRBJ2-2; the match to TRBD1 covers 7 bases. With V trimmed by 4 bases and J by 2 bases, 7 bases remained unmatched. The CDR3 contains 16 residues. Per germline, CDR1 LNHDA and CDR2 SQIVND (reference sequence). CDR3 sequence: CASSNPTGINTGELFF. The CDR3 DNA reads as TGTGCCAGTAGTAACCCGACAGGGATAAACACCGGGGAGCTGTTTTTT.

The rearrangement links TRBV21-1 to TRBJ2-1; the D segment call TRBD2 is taken from the table without a DNA check. TRBV21-1 represents a pseudogene. The CDR3 extends over 15 amino acids. CDR3 DNA sequence: TGTGCCAGCAGCAAAGGGGAGCTAGCGAGGTATGAGCAGTTCTTC. Translation: CASSKGELARYEQFF.

V is TRBV11-2 and J is TRBJ2-5, with a weak D call TRBD2 (6 bases). The assigned J gene may be wrong: the sequence end matches TRBJ2-7 better. Germline CDR1 reads SGHAT; CDR2 reads FQNNGV. CDR3 length equals 16 residues. CDR3 protein: CASSANRDSSSYEQYF. The CDR3 DNA sequence: TGTGCCAGCAGCGCGAACCGGGACTCGAGCTCCTACGAGCAGTACTTC.